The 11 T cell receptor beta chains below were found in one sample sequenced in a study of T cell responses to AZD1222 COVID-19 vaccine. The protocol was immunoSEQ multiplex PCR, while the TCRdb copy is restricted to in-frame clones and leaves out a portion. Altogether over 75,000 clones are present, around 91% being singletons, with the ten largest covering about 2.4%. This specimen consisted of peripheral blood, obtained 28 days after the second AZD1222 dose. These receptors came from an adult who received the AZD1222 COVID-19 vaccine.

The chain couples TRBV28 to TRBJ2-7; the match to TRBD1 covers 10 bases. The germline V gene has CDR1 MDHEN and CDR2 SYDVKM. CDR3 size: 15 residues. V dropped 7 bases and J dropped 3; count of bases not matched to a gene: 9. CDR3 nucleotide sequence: TGTGCCAGCACCCCTTACGGGACAGGGGACTACGAGCAGTACTTC. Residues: CASTPYGTGDYEQYF.

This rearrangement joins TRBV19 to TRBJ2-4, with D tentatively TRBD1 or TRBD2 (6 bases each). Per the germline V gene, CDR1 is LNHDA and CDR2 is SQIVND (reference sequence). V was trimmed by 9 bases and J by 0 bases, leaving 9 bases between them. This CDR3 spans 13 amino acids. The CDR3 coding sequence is TGTGCCAGCGGGGGCATAGCCAAAAACATTCAGTACTTC. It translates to CASGGIAKNIQYF.

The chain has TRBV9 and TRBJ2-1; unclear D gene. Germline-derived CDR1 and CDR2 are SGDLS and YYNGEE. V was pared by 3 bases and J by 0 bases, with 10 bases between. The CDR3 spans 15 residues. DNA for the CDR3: TGTGCCAGCAGCGGAGTCGAAAGCTCCTACAATGAGCAGTTCTTC. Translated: CASSGVESSYNEQFF.

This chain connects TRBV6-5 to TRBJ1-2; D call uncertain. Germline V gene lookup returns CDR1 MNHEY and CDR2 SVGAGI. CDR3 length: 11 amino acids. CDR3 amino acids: CASGRDYGYTF. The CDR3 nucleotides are TGTGCTAGCGGTCGTGACTATGGCTACACCTTC.

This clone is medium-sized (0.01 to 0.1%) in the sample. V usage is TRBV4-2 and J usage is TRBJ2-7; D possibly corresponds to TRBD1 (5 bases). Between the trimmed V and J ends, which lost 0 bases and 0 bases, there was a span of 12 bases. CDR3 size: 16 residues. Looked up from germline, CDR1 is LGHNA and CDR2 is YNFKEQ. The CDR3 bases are TGTGCCAGCAGCCAAGATCAAGGAGACAGCTCCTACGAGCAGTACTTC. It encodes CASSQDQGDSSYEQYF.

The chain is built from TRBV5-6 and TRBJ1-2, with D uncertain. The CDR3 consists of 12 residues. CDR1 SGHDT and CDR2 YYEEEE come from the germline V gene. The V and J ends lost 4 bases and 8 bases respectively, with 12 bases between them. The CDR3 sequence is CASSRLREGYTF. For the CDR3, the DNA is TGTGCCAGCAGCAGACTAAGGGAGGGCTACACCTTC.

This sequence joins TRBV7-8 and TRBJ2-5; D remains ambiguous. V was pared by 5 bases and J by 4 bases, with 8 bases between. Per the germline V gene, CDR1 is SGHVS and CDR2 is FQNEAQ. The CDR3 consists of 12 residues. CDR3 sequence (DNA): TGTGCCAGCAGCCATCGGGCAGAGACCCAGTACTTC. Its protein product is CASSHRAETQYF.

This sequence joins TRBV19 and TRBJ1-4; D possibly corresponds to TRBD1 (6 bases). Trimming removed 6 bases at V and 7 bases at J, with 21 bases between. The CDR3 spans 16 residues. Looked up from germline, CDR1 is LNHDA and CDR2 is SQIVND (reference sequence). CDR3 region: CASRSTGNWEREKLFF. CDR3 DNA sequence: TGTGCCAGTAGAAGCACAGGGAATTGGGAACGTGAAAAACTGTTTTTT.

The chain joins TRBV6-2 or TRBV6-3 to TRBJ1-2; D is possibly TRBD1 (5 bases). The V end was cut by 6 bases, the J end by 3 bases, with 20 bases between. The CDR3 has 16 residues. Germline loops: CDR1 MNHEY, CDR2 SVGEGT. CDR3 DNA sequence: TGTGCCAGCAGCCCTCTGAGGCTCAGGGCCGACTATGGCTACACCTTC. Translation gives CASSPLRLRADYGYTF.

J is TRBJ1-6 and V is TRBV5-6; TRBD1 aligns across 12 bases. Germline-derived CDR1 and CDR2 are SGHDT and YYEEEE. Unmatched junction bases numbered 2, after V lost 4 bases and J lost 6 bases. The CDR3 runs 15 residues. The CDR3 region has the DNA TGTGCCAGCAGCAGGGACAGGGGGCTTAATTCACCCCTCCACTTT. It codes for CASSRDRGLNSPLHF.

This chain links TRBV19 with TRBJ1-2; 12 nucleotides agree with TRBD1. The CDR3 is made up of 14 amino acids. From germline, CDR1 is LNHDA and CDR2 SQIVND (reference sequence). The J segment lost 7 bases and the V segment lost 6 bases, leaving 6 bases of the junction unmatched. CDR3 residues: CASSLGQGARGYTF. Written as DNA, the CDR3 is TGTGCCAGTAGCTTGGGACAGGGGGCCCGTGGCTACACCTTC.